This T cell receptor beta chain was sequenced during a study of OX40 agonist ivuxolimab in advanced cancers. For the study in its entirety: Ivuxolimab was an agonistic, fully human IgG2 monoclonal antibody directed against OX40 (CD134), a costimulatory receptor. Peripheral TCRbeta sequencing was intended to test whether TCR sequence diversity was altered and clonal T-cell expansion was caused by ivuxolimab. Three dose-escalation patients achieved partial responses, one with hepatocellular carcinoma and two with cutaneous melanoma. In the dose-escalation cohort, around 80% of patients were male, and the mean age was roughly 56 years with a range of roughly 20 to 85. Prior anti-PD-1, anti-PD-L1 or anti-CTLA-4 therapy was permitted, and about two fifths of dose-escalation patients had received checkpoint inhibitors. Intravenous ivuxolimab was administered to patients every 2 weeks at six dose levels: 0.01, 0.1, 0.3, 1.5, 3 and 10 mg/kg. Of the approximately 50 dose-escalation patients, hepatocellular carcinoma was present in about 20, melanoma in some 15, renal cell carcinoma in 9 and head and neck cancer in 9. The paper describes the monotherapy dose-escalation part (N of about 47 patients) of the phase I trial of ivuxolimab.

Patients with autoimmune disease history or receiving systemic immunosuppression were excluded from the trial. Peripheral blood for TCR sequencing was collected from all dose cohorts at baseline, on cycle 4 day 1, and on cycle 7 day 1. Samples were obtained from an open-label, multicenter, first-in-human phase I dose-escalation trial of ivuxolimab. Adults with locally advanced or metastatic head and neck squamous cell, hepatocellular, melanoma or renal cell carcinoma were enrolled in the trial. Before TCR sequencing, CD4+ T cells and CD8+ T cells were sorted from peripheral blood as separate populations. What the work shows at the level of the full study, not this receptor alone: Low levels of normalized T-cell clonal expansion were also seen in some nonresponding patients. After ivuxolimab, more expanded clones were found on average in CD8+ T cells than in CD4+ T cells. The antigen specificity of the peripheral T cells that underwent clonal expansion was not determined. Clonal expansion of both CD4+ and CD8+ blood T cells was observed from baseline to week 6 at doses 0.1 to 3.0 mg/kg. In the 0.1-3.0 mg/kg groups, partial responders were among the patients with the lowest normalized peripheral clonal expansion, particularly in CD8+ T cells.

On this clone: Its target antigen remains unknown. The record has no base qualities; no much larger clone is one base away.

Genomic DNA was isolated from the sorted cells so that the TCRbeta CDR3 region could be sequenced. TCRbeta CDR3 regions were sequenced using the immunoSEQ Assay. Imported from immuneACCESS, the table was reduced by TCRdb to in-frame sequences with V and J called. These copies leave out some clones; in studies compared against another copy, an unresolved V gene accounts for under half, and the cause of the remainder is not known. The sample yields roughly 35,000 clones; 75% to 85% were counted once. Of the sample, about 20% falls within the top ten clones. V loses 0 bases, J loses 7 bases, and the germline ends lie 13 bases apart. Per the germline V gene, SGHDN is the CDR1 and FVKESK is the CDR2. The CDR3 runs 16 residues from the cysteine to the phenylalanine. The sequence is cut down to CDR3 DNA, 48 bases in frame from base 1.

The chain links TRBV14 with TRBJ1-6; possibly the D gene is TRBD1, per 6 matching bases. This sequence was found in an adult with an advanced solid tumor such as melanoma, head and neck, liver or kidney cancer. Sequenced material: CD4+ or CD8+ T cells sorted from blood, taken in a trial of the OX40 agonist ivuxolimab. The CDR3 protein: CASSQEGGSGNSPLHF. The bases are TGTGCCAGCAGCCAAGAAGGGGGGAGTGGCAATTCACCCCTCCACTTT.